Here is one TCR beta chain with its context. Trimming removed 5 bases from V and 0 bases from J, with 14 bases in between. The germline V gene has CDR1 LNHDA and CDR2 SQIVND (reference sequence). The CDR3 consists of 15 residues. The sample belongs to a study of shared clonotypes between healthy human individuals. Across the study: CD8 memory received one plate per donor, CD8 naive two, CD4 memory three and CD4 naive three.

Generated by immunoSEQ multiplex PCR, the TCRdb table keeps only in-frame clones and is missing some. Of approximately 620,000 clones detected, roughly 97% appear once; the ten largest clones hold less than 0.065%. The chain joins TRBV19 to TRBJ2-7; D is uncertain. The origin of this receptor is a woman younger than 45 in good health. Sequencing was performed on naive CD4+ T cells sorted from blood. Regarding subset: CD45RA+ positively selected. CDR3 sequence reads: CASSDRHRISYEQYF. The CDR3 DNA follows: TGTGCCAGTAGTGATCGACATCGAATCTCCTACGAGCAGTACTTC.